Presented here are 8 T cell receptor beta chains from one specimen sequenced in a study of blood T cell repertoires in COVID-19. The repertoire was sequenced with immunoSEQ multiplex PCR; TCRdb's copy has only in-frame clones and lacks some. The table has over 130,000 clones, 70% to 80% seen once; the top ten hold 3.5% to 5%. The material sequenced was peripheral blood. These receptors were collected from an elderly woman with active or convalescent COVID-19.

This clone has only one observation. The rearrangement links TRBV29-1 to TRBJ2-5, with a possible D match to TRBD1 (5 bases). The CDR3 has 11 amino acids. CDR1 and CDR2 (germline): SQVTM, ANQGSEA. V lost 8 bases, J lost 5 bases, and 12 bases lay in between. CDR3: CSPRWGETQYF. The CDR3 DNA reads TGCAGCCCAAGATGGGGCGAGACCCAGTACTTC. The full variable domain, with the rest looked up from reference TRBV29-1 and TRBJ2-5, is SAVISQKPSRDICQRGTSLTIQCQVDSQVTMMFWYRQQPGQSLTLIATANQGSEATYESGFVIDKFPISRPNLTFSTLTVSNMSPEDSSIYLCSPRWGETQYFGPGTRLLVL.

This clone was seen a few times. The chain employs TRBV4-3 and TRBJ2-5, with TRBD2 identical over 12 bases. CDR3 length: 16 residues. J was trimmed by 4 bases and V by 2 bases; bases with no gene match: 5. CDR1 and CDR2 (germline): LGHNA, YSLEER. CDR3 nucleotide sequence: TGCGCCAGCAGCCAAACACTAGCGGGGGGTGGAGAGACCCAGTACTTC. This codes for CASSQTLAGGGETQYF.

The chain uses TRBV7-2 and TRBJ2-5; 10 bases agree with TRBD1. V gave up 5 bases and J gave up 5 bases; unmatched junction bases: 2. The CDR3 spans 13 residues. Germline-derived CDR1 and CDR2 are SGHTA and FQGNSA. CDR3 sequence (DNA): TGTGCCAGCAGCCCGGGACAGGGGGAGACCCAGTACTTC. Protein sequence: CASSPGQGETQYF. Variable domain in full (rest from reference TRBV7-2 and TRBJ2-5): GAGVSQSPSNKVTEKGKDVELRCDPISGHTALYWYRQSLGQGLEFLIYFQGNSAPDKSGLPSDRFSAERTGGSVSTLTIQRTQQEDSAVYLCASSPGQGETQYFGPGTRLLVL.

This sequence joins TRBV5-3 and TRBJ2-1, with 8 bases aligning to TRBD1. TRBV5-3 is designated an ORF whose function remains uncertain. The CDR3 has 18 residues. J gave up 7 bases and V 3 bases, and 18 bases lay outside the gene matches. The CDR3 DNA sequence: TGTGCCAGAAGCTCGACCCTGGACAGGGTAGAGTGGATAAATGAGCAGTTCTTC. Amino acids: CARSSTLDRVEWINEQFF.

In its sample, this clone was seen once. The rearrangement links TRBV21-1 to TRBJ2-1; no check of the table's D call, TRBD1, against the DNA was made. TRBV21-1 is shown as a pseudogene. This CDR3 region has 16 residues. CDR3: CASSQPGFSSYNEQFF. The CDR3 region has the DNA TGTGCCAGCAGCCAACCAGGGTTTAGCTCCTACAATGAGCAGTTCTTC.

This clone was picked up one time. The CDR3, as DNA: TGTGCCAGCAGATTGGGACTAGCGGGGGGCCAACAGTTCTTC. Translating gives CASRLGLAGGQQFF. The chain carries TRBV2 and TRBJ2-1; 15 bases agree with TRBD2. Germline CDR1 reads SNHLY; CDR2 reads FYNNEI. The V segment lost 6 bases and the J segment 13 bases; nucleotides outside the gene matches: 7. This CDR3 has 14 residues.

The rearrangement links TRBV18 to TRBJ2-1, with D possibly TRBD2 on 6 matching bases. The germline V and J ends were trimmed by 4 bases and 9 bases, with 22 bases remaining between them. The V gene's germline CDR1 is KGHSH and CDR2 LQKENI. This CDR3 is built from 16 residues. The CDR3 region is CASSLTGLTWGGEQFF. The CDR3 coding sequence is TGTGCCAGCTCACTAACGGGGCTGACATGGGGAGGTGAGCAGTTCTTC. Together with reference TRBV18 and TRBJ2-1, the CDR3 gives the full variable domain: NAGVMQNPRHLVRRRGQEARLRCSPMKGHSHVYWYRQLPEEGLKFMVYLQKENIIDESGMPKERFSAEFPKEGPSILRIQQVVRGDSAAYFCASSLTGLTWGGEQFFGPGTRLTVL.

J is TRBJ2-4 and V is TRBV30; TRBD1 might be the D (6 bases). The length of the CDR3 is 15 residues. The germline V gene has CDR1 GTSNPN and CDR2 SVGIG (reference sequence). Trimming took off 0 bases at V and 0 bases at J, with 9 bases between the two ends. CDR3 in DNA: TGTGCCTGGAGTGTAACAGGGTTAGCCAAAAACATTCAGTACTTC. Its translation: CAWSVTGLAKNIQYF.